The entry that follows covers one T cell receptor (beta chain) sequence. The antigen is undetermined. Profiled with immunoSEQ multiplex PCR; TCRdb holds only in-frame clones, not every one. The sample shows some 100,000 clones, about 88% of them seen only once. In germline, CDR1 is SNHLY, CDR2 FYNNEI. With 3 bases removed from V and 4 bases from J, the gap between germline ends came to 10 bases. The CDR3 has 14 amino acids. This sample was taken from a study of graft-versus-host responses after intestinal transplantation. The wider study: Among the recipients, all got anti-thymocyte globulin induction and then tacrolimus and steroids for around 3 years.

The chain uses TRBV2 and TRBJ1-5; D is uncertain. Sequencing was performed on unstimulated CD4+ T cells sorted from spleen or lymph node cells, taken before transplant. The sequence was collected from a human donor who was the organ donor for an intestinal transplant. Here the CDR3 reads CASSDWVGNQPQHF. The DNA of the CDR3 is TGTGCCAGCAGTGACTGGGTCGGGAATCAGCCCCAGCATTTT.